The clone carrying this TCR beta chain appeared once. As yet, its antigen is unknown. A much larger clone lies one base from this, so it may be a read error. These data belong to a study of metastatic and nonmetastatic thyroid tumors. Study-level results: A significant increase in TCR beta diversity was reportedly seen in malignant thyroid tumors relative to benign nodules, in blood and tumor.

Germline values: CDR1 SGHNT, CDR2 YYREEE (reference sequence). This CDR3 has 13 residues. Trimming took off 3 bases at V and 7 bases at J, with 13 bases between the two ends. Thyroid surgery was performed in patients who had received no treatment beforehand. TCRdb re-clonotyped the PCR reads through MiXCR. The sample contains roughly 13,000 clones, roughly 29% of which appear only once. This TCR derives from a female donor with papillary thyroid cancer or a benign thyroid nodule (not recorded which). Some clones in this sample may be carry-over from other donors' samples. The chain combines TRBV5-4 with TRBJ1-1; D uncertain. Material for sequencing was tumor tissue. The CDR3 DNA is TGTGCCAGCAGCTACCGGGGTCGGGGTGAAGCTTTCTTT. Translated: CASSYRGRGEAFF.